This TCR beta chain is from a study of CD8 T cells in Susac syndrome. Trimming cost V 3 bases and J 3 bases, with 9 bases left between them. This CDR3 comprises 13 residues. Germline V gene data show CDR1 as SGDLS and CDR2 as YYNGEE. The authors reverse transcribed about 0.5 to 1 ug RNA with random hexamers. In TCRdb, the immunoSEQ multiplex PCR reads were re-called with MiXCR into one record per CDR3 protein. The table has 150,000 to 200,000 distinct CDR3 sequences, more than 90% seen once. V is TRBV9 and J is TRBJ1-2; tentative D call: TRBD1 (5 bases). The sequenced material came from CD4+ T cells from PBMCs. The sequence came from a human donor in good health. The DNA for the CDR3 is TGTGCCAGCAGCGCGGACACTTACTATGGCTACACCTTC. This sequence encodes CASSADTYYGYTF.